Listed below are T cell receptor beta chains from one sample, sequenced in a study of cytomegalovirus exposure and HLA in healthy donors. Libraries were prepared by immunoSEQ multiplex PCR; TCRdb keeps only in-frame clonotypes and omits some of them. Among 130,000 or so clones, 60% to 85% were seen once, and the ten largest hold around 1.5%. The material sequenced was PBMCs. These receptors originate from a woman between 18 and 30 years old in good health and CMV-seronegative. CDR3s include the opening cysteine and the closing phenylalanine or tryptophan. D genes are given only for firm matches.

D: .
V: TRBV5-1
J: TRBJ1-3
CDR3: CASSFGQGGNTIYF

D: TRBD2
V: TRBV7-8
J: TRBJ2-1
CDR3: CASSLVPSGGEQFF

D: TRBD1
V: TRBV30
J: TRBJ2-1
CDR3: CAWSEDRGGEQFF

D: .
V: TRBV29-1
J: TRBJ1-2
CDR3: CSVEGGPTF

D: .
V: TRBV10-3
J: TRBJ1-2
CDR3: CAISEGQGSHGYTF

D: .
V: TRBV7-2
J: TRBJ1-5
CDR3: CASSLDRKQPQHF

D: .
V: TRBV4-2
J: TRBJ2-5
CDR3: CASSQAGETQYF

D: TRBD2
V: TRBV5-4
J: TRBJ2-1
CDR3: CASSPRLAGVRFF

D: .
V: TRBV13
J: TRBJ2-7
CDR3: CASSLNRNYEQYF

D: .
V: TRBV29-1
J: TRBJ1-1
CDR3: CSVAQGKDTEAFF

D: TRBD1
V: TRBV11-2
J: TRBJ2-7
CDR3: CASSRIQGEGVHEQYF

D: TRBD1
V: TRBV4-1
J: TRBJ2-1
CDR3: CASSLGQGAYNEQFF

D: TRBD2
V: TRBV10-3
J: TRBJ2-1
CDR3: CAISESSGSSATYNEQFF

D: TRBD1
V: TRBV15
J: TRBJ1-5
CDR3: CATSRTGGSNQPQHF

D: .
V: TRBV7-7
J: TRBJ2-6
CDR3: CASSVDSSGANVLTF

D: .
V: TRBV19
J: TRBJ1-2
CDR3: CASSIDRTDFYGYTF

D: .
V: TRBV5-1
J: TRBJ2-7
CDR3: CASSSTGTALEQYF

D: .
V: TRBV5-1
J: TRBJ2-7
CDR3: CASSPRGGVYEQYF

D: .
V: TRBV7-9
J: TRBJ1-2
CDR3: CASSLVTAEVRGYTF

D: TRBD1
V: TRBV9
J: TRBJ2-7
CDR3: CASSGDSVSYEQYF

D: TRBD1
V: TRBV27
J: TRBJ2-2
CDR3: CASKWTGMTGELFF

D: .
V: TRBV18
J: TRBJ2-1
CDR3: CASSRGLGNEQFF

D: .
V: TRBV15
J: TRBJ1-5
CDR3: CATSPRQNQPQHF

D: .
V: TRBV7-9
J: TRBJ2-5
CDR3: CASRFSGEETQYF

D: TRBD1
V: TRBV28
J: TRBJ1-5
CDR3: CASSGQGIQPQHF

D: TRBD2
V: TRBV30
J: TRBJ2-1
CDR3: CAWSWAGELSPRNEQFF

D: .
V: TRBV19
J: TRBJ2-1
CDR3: CASSQFSSYNEQFF

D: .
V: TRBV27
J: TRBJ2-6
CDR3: CASSSRGPGANVLTF